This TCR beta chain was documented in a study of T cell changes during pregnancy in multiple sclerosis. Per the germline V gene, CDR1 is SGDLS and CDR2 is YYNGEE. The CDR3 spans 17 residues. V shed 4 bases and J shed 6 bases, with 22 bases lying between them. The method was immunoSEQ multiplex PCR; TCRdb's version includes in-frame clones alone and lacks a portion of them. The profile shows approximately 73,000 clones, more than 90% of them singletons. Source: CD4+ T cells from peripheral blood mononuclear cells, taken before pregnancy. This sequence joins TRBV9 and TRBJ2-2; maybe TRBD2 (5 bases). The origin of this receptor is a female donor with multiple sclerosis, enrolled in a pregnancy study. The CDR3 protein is CASSFSLSSSVSGELFF. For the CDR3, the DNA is TGTGCCAGCAGCTTCTCCCTTTCTAGCTCGGTATCCGGGGAGCTGTTTTTT.